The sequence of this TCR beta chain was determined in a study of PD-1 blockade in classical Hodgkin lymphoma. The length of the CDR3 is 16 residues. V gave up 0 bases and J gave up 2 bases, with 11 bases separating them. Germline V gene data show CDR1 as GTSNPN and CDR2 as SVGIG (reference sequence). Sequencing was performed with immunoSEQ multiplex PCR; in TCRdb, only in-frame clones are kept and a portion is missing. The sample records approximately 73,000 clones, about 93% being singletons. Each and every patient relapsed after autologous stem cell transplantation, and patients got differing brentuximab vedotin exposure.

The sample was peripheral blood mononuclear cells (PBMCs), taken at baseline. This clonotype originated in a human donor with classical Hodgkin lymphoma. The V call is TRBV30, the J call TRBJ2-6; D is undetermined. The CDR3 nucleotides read TGTGCCTGGAGTGTAACCCCAACCCCTGGGGCCAACGTCCTGACTTTC. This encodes CAWSVTPTPGANVLTF.